These T cell receptor beta chains were read from a single sample in a study of blood T cells in healthy people across ages. From the 5' RACE reads, TCRdb called clonotypes with MiXCR, one entry per CDR3 protein. The sample includes under 2,000,000 distinct CDR3 sequences, 49% seen only once; the top ten take around 2.1%. Sequenced input: blood. The receptors were sampled from a middle-aged woman in good health. CDR3s include the opening cysteine and the closing phenylalanine or tryptophan. The order of the fields is CDR3 protein, CDR3 DNA, V gene, D gene, J gene, clone size. The D gene is left open where the match is weak. Not all rows give a size; the values are once, few, many and, for expanded clones, a class.

cdr3_aa: CASSVAGAPYNEQFF
cdr3_nt: TGTGCCAGCAGTGTAGCGGGGGCCCCCTACAATGAGCAGTTCTTC
v_call: TRBV2
d_call: TRBD2
j_call: TRBJ2-1
clone_size: -

cdr3_aa: CASSLDRGSEAFF
cdr3_nt: TGTGCCAGCAGCCTCGACAGGGGGTCTGAAGCTTTCTTT
v_call: TRBV7-3
d_call: TRBD1
j_call: TRBJ1-1
clone_size: few

cdr3_aa: CASSGEGSQPQHF
cdr3_nt: TGTGCCAGCAGTGGGGAGGGGTCTCAGCCCCAGCATTTT
v_call: TRBV25-1
d_call: -
j_call: TRBJ1-5
clone_size: few

cdr3_aa: CAGRAQGEDEQFF
cdr3_nt: TGTGCCGGGAGGGCACAGGGGGAGGACGAGCAGTTCTTC
v_call: TRBV6-2/TRBV6-3
d_call: -
j_call: TRBJ2-1
clone_size: once

cdr3_aa: CASSSDRGRKGEQYF
cdr3_nt: TGCGCCAGCAGCTCGGACAGGGGACGGAAAGGGGAGCAGTACTTC
v_call: TRBV5-1
d_call: TRBD1
j_call: TRBJ2-7
clone_size: -

cdr3_aa: CASSTLAVEQYF
cdr3_nt: TGTGCCAGCAGTACTCTGGCCGTCGAGCAGTACTTC
v_call: TRBV28
d_call: -
j_call: TRBJ2-7
clone_size: -

cdr3_aa: CSARDGGESSGNTIYF
cdr3_nt: TGCAGTGCTAGAGATGGGGGGGAAAGCTCTGGAAACACCATATATTTT
v_call: TRBV20-1
d_call: -
j_call: TRBJ1-3
clone_size: once

cdr3_aa: CAISEGTSGGMSEQYF
cdr3_nt: TGTGCCATCAGTGAAGGGACTAGCGGGGGAATGAGTGAGCAGTACTTC
v_call: TRBV10-3
d_call: TRBD2
j_call: TRBJ2-5
clone_size: -

cdr3_aa: CASSLDRVLDTQYF
cdr3_nt: TGTGCCAGCAGCTTAGATAGGGTCCTAGATACGCAGTATTTT
v_call: TRBV7-9
d_call: -
j_call: TRBJ2-3
clone_size: few

cdr3_aa: CASSEAAGTGIGQPQHF
cdr3_nt: TGTGCCAGCAGTGAAGCGGCCGGGACAGGGATCGGTCAGCCCCAGCATTTT
v_call: TRBV6-1
d_call: TRBD1
j_call: TRBJ1-5
clone_size: few

cdr3_aa: CSVDKGTDTQYF
cdr3_nt: TGCAGCGTTGACAAGGGCACAGATACGCAGTATTTT
v_call: TRBV29-1
d_call: -
j_call: TRBJ2-3
clone_size: few

cdr3_aa: CASSLETGELYGYTF
cdr3_nt: TGTGCCAGCAGTTTGGAGACAGGGGAACTCTATGGCTACACCTTC
v_call: TRBV12-3/TRBV12-4
d_call: TRBD1
j_call: TRBJ1-2
clone_size: few

cdr3_aa: CASSSSPQGLGNIQYF
cdr3_nt: TGTGCCAGCAGCTCTAGCCCTCAGGGTTTGGGAAACATTCAGTACTTC
v_call: TRBV7-2
d_call: -
j_call: TRBJ2-4
clone_size: -

cdr3_aa: CASTPFGRALGTEAFF
cdr3_nt: TGTGCCAGCACCCCTTTCGGGAGGGCTTTGGGCACTGAAGCTTTCTTT
v_call: TRBV9
d_call: -
j_call: TRBJ1-1
clone_size: -

cdr3_aa: CASSQDNAGGSYEQYF
cdr3_nt: TGTGCCAGCAGCCAAGATAACGCGGGGGGTTCCTACGAGCAGTACTTC
v_call: TRBV4-2
d_call: TRBD2
j_call: TRBJ2-7
clone_size: few

cdr3_aa: CASSFPSGGVDTQYF
cdr3_nt: TGTGCCAGCAGTTTTCCTAGCGGGGGGGTAGATACGCAGTATTTT
v_call: TRBV28
d_call: TRBD2
j_call: TRBJ2-3
clone_size: few

cdr3_aa: CSAGGVGTEVFF
cdr3_nt: TGCAGTGCTGGTGGGGTTGGGACTGAAGTTTTCTTT
v_call: TRBV20-1
d_call: -
j_call: TRBJ1-1
clone_size: -

cdr3_aa: CASSFATERSPQHF
cdr3_nt: TGTGCCAGCAGCTTTGCAACAGAACGATCACCCCAGCATTTT
v_call: TRBV5-5
d_call: -
j_call: TRBJ1-5
clone_size: -

cdr3_aa: CASRPLALGDSPLHF
cdr3_nt: TGTGCCAGCAGACCACTTGCACTGGGGGATTCACCCCTCCACTTT
v_call: TRBV7-9
d_call: -
j_call: TRBJ1-6
clone_size: -

cdr3_aa: CASNPWGPTASNTEAFF
cdr3_nt: TGTGCCAGCAATCCTTGGGGACCGACAGCCTCGAACACTGAAGCTTTCTTT
v_call: TRBV12-3/TRBV12-4
d_call: -
j_call: TRBJ1-1
clone_size: few

cdr3_aa: CASSAAMGTEAFF
cdr3_nt: TGTGCCAGCAGTGCTGCGATGGGGACTGAAGCTTTCTTT
v_call: TRBV6-4
d_call: -
j_call: TRBJ1-1
clone_size: -

cdr3_aa: CAVVGQGVADTQYF
cdr3_nt: TGTGCCGTCGTCGGACAGGGGGTGGCAGATACGCAGTATTTT
v_call: TRBV27
d_call: TRBD1
j_call: TRBJ2-3
clone_size: -

cdr3_aa: CASSYIYGRQESTYEQYF
cdr3_nt: TGTGCCAGCAGTTACATTTACGGCCGTCAGGAGTCCACCTACGAGCAGTACTTC
v_call: TRBV6-2/TRBV6-3
d_call: -
j_call: TRBJ2-7
clone_size: -

cdr3_aa: CASSYSRGGTQPQHF
cdr3_nt: TGTGCCAGCAGTTACTCTCGGGGGGGCACTCAGCCCCAGCATTTT
v_call: TRBV6-5
d_call: -
j_call: TRBJ1-5
clone_size: -

cdr3_aa: CASSYTGANTEAFF
cdr3_nt: TGTGCCAGCAGTTATACAGGGGCGAACACTGAAGCTTTCTTT
v_call: TRBV6-2/TRBV6-3
d_call: TRBD1
j_call: TRBJ1-1
clone_size: -

cdr3_aa: CASSYPGPVRGYTF
cdr3_nt: TGTGCCAGCAGTTATCCAGGACCGGTCAGGGGCTACACCTTC
v_call: TRBV6-2/TRBV6-3
d_call: -
j_call: TRBJ1-2
clone_size: -

cdr3_aa: CASSQEVSRGPYNEQFF
cdr3_nt: TGCGCCAGCAGCCAAGAAGTGTCAAGGGGTCCCTACAATGAGCAGTTCTTC
v_call: TRBV4-3
d_call: -
j_call: TRBJ2-1
clone_size: -

cdr3_aa: CASSYSMGGKDNEQYF
cdr3_nt: TGTGCCAGCAGTTACTCGATGGGAGGGAAGGACAATGAGCAGTACTTC
v_call: TRBV6-5
d_call: TRBD2
j_call: TRBJ2-7
clone_size: -

cdr3_aa: CATSDQRGRMNEQFF
cdr3_nt: TGTGCCACCAGTGATCAGAGGGGGCGCATGAATGAGCAGTTCTTC
v_call: TRBV24-1
d_call: TRBD1
j_call: TRBJ2-1
clone_size: -

cdr3_aa: CASSSGGRLSYEQYF
cdr3_nt: TGTGCCAGCAGCTCAGGGGGCAGGTTGTCCTACGAGCAGTACTTC
v_call: TRBV5-8
d_call: TRBD1
j_call: TRBJ2-7
clone_size: -

cdr3_aa: CASSQAGRLDWETQFF
cdr3_nt: TGTGCCAGCAGCCAGGCCGGCAGGCTAGATTGGGAGACCCAGTTCTTC
v_call: TRBV7-9
d_call: -
j_call: TRBJ2-1
clone_size: -

cdr3_aa: CASTLGGSGAKPYEQYF
cdr3_nt: TGTGCCAGCACCCTGGGGGGTTCGGGGGCGAAGCCCTACGAGCAGTACTTC
v_call: TRBV12-3/TRBV12-4
d_call: -
j_call: TRBJ2-7
clone_size: -

cdr3_aa: CAISESVVRDHYNEQFF
cdr3_nt: TGTGCCATCAGTGAGTCAGTAGTCCGGGACCACTACAATGAGCAGTTCTTC
v_call: TRBV10-3
d_call: -
j_call: TRBJ2-1
clone_size: few

cdr3_aa: CASSSLTGEDIQYF
cdr3_nt: TGTGCCAGCAGCTCGTTGACAGGGGAAGACATTCAGTACTTC
v_call: TRBV7-9
d_call: TRBD1
j_call: TRBJ2-4
clone_size: few

cdr3_aa: CSVQTGTETQYF
cdr3_nt: TGCAGCGTCCAGACAGGGACGGAGACCCAGTACTTC
v_call: TRBV29-1
d_call: TRBD1
j_call: TRBJ2-5
clone_size: many

cdr3_aa: CASSQTGRGAPSDTQYF
cdr3_nt: TGCGCCAGCAGCCAAACCGGGCGGGGGGCCCCCAGCGATACGCAGTATTTT
v_call: TRBV4-1
d_call: TRBD2
j_call: TRBJ2-3
clone_size: -

cdr3_aa: CASSFAMDRLDEQFF
cdr3_nt: TGTGCCAGCAGCTTTGCTATGGATCGTCTCGATGAGCAGTTCTTC
v_call: TRBV7-6
d_call: -
j_call: TRBJ2-1
clone_size: few

cdr3_aa: CASSATENTEAFF
cdr3_nt: TGTGCCAGCAGTGCGACGGAGAACACTGAAGCTTTCTTT
v_call: TRBV6-4
d_call: -
j_call: TRBJ1-1
clone_size: -

cdr3_aa: CATSDRTSGNNEQFF
cdr3_nt: TGTGCCACCAGTGACCGGACTAGCGGTAACAATGAGCAGTTCTTC
v_call: TRBV24-1
d_call: TRBD2
j_call: TRBJ2-1
clone_size: few

cdr3_aa: CSARTSGGVYNEQFF
cdr3_nt: TGCAGTGCCCGGACTAGCGGGGGGGTATACAATGAGCAGTTCTTC
v_call: TRBV20-1
d_call: TRBD2
j_call: TRBJ2-1
clone_size: few

cdr3_aa: CASTEEGRNEQFF
cdr3_nt: TGTGCCAGCACCGAAGAGGGAAGAAATGAGCAGTTCTTC
v_call: TRBV2
d_call: -
j_call: TRBJ2-1
clone_size: few